Listed below are T cell receptor beta chains from one sample, sequenced in a study of blood T cell repertoires in COVID-19. Here immunoSEQ multiplex PCR was the method, and the copy in TCRdb shows in-frame clones only, minus some. Seen here are 300,000 to 450,000 clones, about 87% observed once, and the top ten hold about 2.1%. Sequenced material: peripheral blood. These receptors were taken from a woman aged 55-70 years with COVID-19, enrolled during active disease. The CDR3 runs from the conserved cysteine through the conserved F or W. A D gene is named only where the DNA matches it firmly. Clone sizes are given selectively: once, few, many, or a class where the clone is expanded.

TGCGCCAGCAGCTTGAGCAGACAGGGGACCTCTGGAAACACCATATATTTT | CASSLSRQGTSGNTIYF | TRBV5-1 | TRBD1 | . | TRBJ1-3 | 17
TGTGCCAGCATCCCCCCGGGGAGCTACAATGAGCAGTTCTTC | CASIPPGSYNEQFF | TRBV6-5 | . | . | TRBJ2-1 | 14
TGTGCCAGCAGTTACGCAGGGCGGAAAGAGACCCAGTACTTC | CASSYAGRKETQYF | TRBV6-5 | . | . | TRBJ2-5 | 14
TGCGCCAGCAGCTTTAGCTCCGGCGGCACTGAAGCTTTCTTT | CASSFSSGGTEAFF | TRBV5-1 | . | . | TRBJ1-1 | 14
TGTGCCAGCAGCCCCGGGGGGACAGGGGCCACTGAAGCTTTCTTT | CASSPGGTGATEAFF | TRBV7-9 | TRBD1 | once | TRBJ1-1 | 15
TGCGCCAGCGCCTTGGCCGGGGGAGACACTGAAGCTTTCTTT | CASALAGGDTEAFF | TRBV4-1 | . | . | TRBJ1-1 | 14
TGTGCCAGTAGTATAGATTGGGCAGTCATATCTGGGGCCAACGTCCTGACTTTC | CASSIDWAVISGANVLTF | TRBV19 | . | few | TRBJ2-6 | 18
TGTGCCAGCAGCTTGAAGGGGGCGAGGGCTAATGAAAAACTGTTTTTT | CASSLKGARANEKLFF | TRBV5-8 | TRBD1 | . | TRBJ1-4 | 16
TGTGCCAGCAGCTTAGGGGACAGGGGGCTCACTGAAGCTTTCTTT | CASSLGDRGLTEAFF | TRBV7-9 | TRBD1 | . | TRBJ1-1 | 15
TGTGCCAGCAGTGATATGGGGCTGGCTAATGAAAAACTGTTTTTT | CASSDMGLANEKLFF | TRBV6-1 | . | . | TRBJ1-4 | 15
TGTGCCAGCAGCTTGTCGGGGGACCGGACGCCCGGGGAGCTGTTTTTT | CASSLSGDRTPGELFF | TRBV5-4 | . | . | TRBJ2-2 | 16
TGTGCCAGCAGCCCCTCGTCAGGTTACCCCTACGAGCAGTACTTC | CASSPSSGYPYEQYF | TRBV28 | . | . | TRBJ2-7 | 15
TGTGCCAGCAGCTTCGGACATAAGAACACCGGGGAGCTGTTTTTT | CASSFGHKNTGELFF | TRBV5-4 | . | . | TRBJ2-2 | 15
TGTGCCAGCAGCGTCTTAGGCAACAGTCAAGAGACCCAGTACTTC | CASSVLGNSQETQYF | TRBV9 | . | . | TRBJ2-5 | 15
TGTGCCAGCAGCCCCGGGACAGGACGAACCGGGGAGCTGTTTTTT | CASSPGTGRTGELFF | TRBV25-1 | TRBD1 | . | TRBJ2-2 | 15
TGCGCCAGCAGCTTGGATGGGGGACTACCATTCTACGAGCAGTACTTC | CASSLDGGLPFYEQYF | TRBV5-1 | TRBD2 | . | TRBJ2-7 | 16
TGTGCCAGCAGTCAGCCACTGGGCCACGAGCAGTACTTC | CASSQPLGHEQYF | TRBV27 | . | . | TRBJ2-7 | 13
TGTGCCAGCAGCCGGGACAGGGGATACGAGCAGTACTTC | CASSRDRGYEQYF | TRBV7-2 | TRBD1 | many | TRBJ2-7 | 13
TGTGCCAGCAGCCGGGATCCCGGCGAGACCCAGTACTTC | CASSRDPGETQYF | TRBV6-1 | . | . | TRBJ2-5 | 13
TGTGCCAGCAGGACCCGGGATTTTTACGAGCAGTACTTC | CASRTRDFYEQYF | TRBV2 | . | . | TRBJ2-7 | 13
TGTGCCAGCAGCCTAAGCGGGGGGGCTCACAATGAGCAGTTCTTC | CASSLSGGAHNEQFF | TRBV3-1/TRBV3-2 | TRBD2 | once | TRBJ2-1 | 15
TGTGCCAGCGACAGGGGCGCGGGCTCCTACGAGCAGTACTTC | CASDRGAGSYEQYF | TRBV2 | TRBD1 | . | TRBJ2-7 | 14
TGTGCCAGCAGCTCAAGGACAGATACAATAAATGAGCAGTTCTTC | CASSSRTDTINEQFF | TRBV7-2 | . | . | TRBJ2-1 | 15
TGCGCCAGCAGCGCAGGACAGGGTTACATTGAAGCTTTCTTT | CASSAGQGYIEAFF | TRBV5-1 | TRBD1 | once | TRBJ1-1 | 14
TGTGCCAGCAGCCGTCTCGGGATCTCCTACAATGAGCAGTTCTTC | CASSRLGISYNEQFF | TRBV5-4 | . | . | TRBJ2-1 | 15
TGCAGCGTTGATATGGGGAGGTCCTACGAGCAGTACTTC | CSVDMGRSYEQYF | TRBV29-1 | . | . | TRBJ2-7 | 13
TGTGCCAGCAGCTCACCTAGCGGGGGCCTTTACAATGAGCAGTTCTTC | CASSSPSGGLYNEQFF | TRBV7-6 | TRBD2 | . | TRBJ2-1 | 16
TGCGCCAGCACCACAAGCTCTGGGGCCAACGTCCTGACTTTC | CASTTSSGANVLTF | TRBV5-1 | . | . | TRBJ2-6 | 14
TGTGCCAGCAGCTTATCCAGCGGCCCCTACGAGCAGTACTTC | CASSLSSGPYEQYF | TRBV5-5 | . | . | TRBJ2-7 | 14
TGCGCCAGCAGCCAATTTCGGACAGATCCGAACACTGAAGCTTTCTTT | CASSQFRTDPNTEAFF | TRBV4-1 | . | . | TRBJ1-1 | 16
TGTGCCAGCAGCTCTCGACAGGGTTTAGGGTGGTATGGCTACACCTTC | CASSSRQGLGWYGYTF | TRBV3-1/TRBV3-2 | TRBD1 | . | TRBJ1-2 | 16
TGCGCCAGCAGCCGGAGTTTGGTCCTAGGCTACACCTTC | CASSRSLVLGYTF | TRBV4-1 | . | once | TRBJ1-2 | 13
TGTGCTAGTGCCACAGGGGGTACAAATCGGGACATTCAGTACTTC | CASATGGTNRDIQYF | TRBV12-5 | TRBD1 | . | TRBJ2-4 | 15
TGTGCCAGCAGCTCGCCAGGGGATTCTAACTATGGCTACACCTTC | CASSSPGDSNYGYTF | TRBV5-6 | . | few | TRBJ1-2 | 15
TGCGCCAGCAGCCTGGACAGGGGAACGGTGCAGTTCTTC | CASSLDRGTVQFF | TRBV5-1 | TRBD1 | . | TRBJ2-1 | 13
TGTGCCATCAGTACCGGAGTGAACACTGAAGCTTTCTTT | CAISTGVNTEAFF | TRBV10-3 | . | . | TRBJ1-1 | 13
TGTGCCAGCAGCTTAACTAGCGGGGGGTACAGCTCCTACGAGCAGTACTTC | CASSLTSGGYSSYEQYF | TRBV7-8 | TRBD2 | . | TRBJ2-7 | 17
TGCGCCAGCAGCACGCCCTCTCCAGGGGAGACCCAGTACTTC | CASSTPSPGETQYF | TRBV5-1 | . | . | TRBJ2-5 | 14
TGTGCCTGGAGTGTACTCGGGGAGACCCAGTACTTC | CAWSVLGETQYF | TRBV30 | . | . | TRBJ2-5 | 12
TGCAGCGTTGAGAGGCATTACGAGCAGTACTTC | CSVERHYEQYF | TRBV29-1 | . | . | TRBJ2-7 | 11
TGTGCCAGCAGCTCCGACAGCTCCTATAATTCACCCCTCCACTTT | CASSSDSSYNSPLHF | TRBV7-6 | . | few | TRBJ1-6 | 15
TGTGCCAGCAGCCGCTGGCGGGGCGCAGGGATGAACACTGAAGCTTTCTTT | CASSRWRGAGMNTEAFF | TRBV7-2 | . | . | TRBJ1-1 | 17
TGTGCCAGCAGCTTAAGGACGGGCGGGGGCAATTCACCCCTCCACTTT | CASSLRTGGGNSPLHF | TRBV5-6 | . | . | TRBJ1-6 | 16
TGTGCCAGCAGTTCGGGTCCGAGGGACACTGAAGCTTTCTTT | CASSSGPRDTEAFF | TRBV27 | . | . | TRBJ1-1 | 14
TGTGCCAGTAGTATGGGAGGGGCGTGGACGCTCCACACTGAAGCTTTCTTT | CASSMGGAWTLHTEAFF | TRBV19 | . | once | TRBJ1-1 | 17
TGTGCCAGCAGCCAAGGGACAGGGCGTAATTCACCCCTCCACTTT | CASSQGTGRNSPLHF | TRBV3-1/TRBV3-2 | TRBD1 | . | TRBJ1-6 | 15
TGCAGCGCTAGGGACAGGGTTTTTGGACGGGATTACCAAAACATTCAGTACTTC | CSARDRVFGRDYQNIQYF | TRBV29-1 | TRBD1 | . | TRBJ2-4 | 18
TGTGCCAGCAGCCGCGACAGAAACACTGAAGCTTTCTTT | CASSRDRNTEAFF | TRBV7-3 | . | . | TRBJ1-1 | 13